The entry that follows covers one T cell receptor (beta chain) sequence. The sample belongs to a study of cytomegalovirus exposure and HLA in healthy donors. CDR3 length: 14 amino acids. The V segment lost 8 bases and the J segment 4 bases; nucleotides outside the gene matches: 10. CDR1 MGHRA and CDR2 YSYEKL come from the germline V gene. Primers: 60 Vbeta forward and 13 Jbeta reverse. The method was immunoSEQ multiplex PCR; TCRdb's version includes in-frame clones alone and lacks a portion of them. The table records fewer than 150,000 clones, 74% of them present only once. The clonotype originates from a woman in her 50s in good health and CMV-seropositive. The rearrangement uses TRBV4-1 and TRBJ2-5; 7 positions agree with TRBD2. The sequencing input was PBMCs. The CDR3 bases are TGCGCCAGCCGCGGGGGAGGAGAGGGAGAGACCCAGTACTTC. Translating it yields CASRGGGEGETQYF.